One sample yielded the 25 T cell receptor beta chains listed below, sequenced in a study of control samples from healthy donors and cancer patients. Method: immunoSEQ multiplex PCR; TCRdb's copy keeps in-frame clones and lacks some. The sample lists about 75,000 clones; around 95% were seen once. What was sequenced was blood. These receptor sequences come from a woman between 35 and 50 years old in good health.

The CDR3 DNA reads as TGTGCCAGCAGCTTAAGCGGTAATAGCAATCAGCCCCAGCATTTT. It translates to CASSLSGNSNQPQHF. The V and J genes are TRBV7-8 and TRBJ1-5; D uncertain. Germline CDR1 reads SGHVS; CDR2 reads FQNEAQ. This CDR3 is built from 15 residues. The germline V and J ends were trimmed by 2 bases and 0 bases, with 8 bases remaining between them.

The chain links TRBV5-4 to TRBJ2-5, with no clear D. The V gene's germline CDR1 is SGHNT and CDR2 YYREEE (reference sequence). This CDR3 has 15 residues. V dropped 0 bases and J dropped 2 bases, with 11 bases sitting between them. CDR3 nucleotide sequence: TGTGCCAGCAGCTTGGGGTCCACCCGGCAAGAGACCCAGTACTTC. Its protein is CASSLGSTRQETQYF.

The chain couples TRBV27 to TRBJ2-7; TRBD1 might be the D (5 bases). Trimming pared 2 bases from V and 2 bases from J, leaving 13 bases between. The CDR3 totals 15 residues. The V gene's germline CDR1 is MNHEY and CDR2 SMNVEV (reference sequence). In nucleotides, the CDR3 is TGTGCCAGCAGTTTAGCAGGGTCTGTCACCTACGAGCAGTACTTC. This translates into CASSLAGSVTYEQYF.

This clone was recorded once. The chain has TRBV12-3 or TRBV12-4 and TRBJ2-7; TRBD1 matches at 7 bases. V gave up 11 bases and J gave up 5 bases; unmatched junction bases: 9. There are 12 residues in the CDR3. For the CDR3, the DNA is TGTGCCGTGGCAGGGGGATTCGACGAGCAGTACTTC. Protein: CAVAGGFDEQYF.

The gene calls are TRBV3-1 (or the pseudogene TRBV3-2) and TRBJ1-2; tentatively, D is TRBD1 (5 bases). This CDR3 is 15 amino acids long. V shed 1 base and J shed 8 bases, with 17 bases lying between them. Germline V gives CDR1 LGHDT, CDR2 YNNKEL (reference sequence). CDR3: CASSQAFWTNGGYTF. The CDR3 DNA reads TGTGCCAGCAGCCAAGCTTTTTGGACAAACGGGGGCTACACCTTC.

CDR3 in DNA: TGCGCCAGCAGCCCCAAAGCGGGACAGGGGGATTACAATGAGCAGTTCTTC. Amino acid sequence: CASSPKAGQGDYNEQFF. J is TRBJ2-1 and V is TRBV4-3; 11 positions agree with TRBD1. The V and J ends lost 4 bases and 4 bases, in that order; junction bases with no gene match: 9. Germline V gene sequence: CDR1 LGHNA, CDR2 YSLEER. The CDR3 extends over 17 amino acids.

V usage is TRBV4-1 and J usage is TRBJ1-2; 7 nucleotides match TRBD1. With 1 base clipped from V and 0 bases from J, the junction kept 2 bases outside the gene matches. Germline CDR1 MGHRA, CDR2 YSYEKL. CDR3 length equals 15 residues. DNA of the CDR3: TGCGCCAGCAGCCAAGGGACAGGACCTAACTATGGCTACACCTTC. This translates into CASSQGTGPNYGYTF.

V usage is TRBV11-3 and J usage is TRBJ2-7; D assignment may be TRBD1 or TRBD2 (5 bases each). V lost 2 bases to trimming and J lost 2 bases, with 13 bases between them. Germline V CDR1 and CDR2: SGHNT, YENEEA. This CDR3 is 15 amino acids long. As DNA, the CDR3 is TGTGCCAGCAGCTTACACCTCGGGACGCCCTACGAGCAGTACTTC. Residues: CASSLHLGTPYEQYF.

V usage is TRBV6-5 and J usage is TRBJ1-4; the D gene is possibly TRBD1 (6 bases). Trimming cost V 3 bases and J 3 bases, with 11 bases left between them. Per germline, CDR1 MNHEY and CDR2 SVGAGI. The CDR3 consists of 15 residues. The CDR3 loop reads CASSYSRGANEKLFF. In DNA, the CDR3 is TGTGCCAGCAGTTATAGCAGGGGTGCTAATGAAAAACTGTTTTTT.

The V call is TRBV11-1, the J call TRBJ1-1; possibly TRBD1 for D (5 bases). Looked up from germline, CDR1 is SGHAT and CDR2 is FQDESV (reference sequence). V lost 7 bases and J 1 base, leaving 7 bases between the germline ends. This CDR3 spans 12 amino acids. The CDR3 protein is CASTTENTEAFF. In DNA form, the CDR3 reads TGTGCCAGCACGACAGAGAACACTGAAGCTTTCTTT.

The CDR3 spells CASSLAVAGTIDTQYF. As DNA, the CDR3 is TGTGCCAGCAGCTTGGCGGTTGCGGGAACAATAGATACGCAGTATTTT. This chain links TRBV5-4 with TRBJ2-3, with a weak D call TRBD2 (6 bases). Deletions cut 0 bases from V and 5 bases from J, with 16 bases between. Germline V lookup: CDR1 SGHNT, CDR2 YYREEE (reference sequence). This CDR3 is built from 16 residues. The full variable domain, with the rest looked up from reference TRBV5-4 and TRBJ2-3, is ETGVTQSPTHLIKTRGQQVTLRCSSQSGHNTVSWYQQALGQGPQFIFQYYREEENGRGNFPPRFSGLQFPNYSSELNVNALELDDSALYLCASSLAVAGTIDTQYFGPGTRLTVL.

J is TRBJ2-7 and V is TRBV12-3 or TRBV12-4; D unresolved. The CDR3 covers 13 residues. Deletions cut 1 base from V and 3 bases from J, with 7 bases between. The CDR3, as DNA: TGTGCCAGCAGTTTAGTTACGGGCTACGAGCAGTACTTC. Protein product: CASSLVTGYEQYF.

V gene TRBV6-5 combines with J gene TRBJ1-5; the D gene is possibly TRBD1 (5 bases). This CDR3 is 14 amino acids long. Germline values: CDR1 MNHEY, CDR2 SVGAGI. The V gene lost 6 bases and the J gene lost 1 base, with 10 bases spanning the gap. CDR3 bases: TGTGCCAGCAGCCCCTCAGGGAGCAATCAGCCCCAGCATTTT. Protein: CASSPSGSNQPQHF.

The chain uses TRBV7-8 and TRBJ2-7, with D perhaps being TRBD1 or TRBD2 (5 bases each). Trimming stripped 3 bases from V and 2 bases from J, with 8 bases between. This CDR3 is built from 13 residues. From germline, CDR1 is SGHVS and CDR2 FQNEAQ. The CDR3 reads CASSFRGTYEQYF. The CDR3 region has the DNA TGTGCCAGCAGCTTCCGGGGCACCTACGAGCAGTACTTC.

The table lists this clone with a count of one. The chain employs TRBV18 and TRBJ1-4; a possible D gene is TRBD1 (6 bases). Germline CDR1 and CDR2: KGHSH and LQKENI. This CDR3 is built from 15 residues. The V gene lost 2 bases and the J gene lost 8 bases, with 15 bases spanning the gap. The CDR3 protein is CASSPLRDTLEKLFF. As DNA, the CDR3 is TGTGCCAGCTCACCATTACGGGACACCTTAGAAAAACTGTTTTTT.

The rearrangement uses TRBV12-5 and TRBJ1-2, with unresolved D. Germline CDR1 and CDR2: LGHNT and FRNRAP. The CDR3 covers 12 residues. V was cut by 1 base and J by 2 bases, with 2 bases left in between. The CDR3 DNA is TGTGCTAGTGGTTTGGGGAACTATGGCTACACCTTC. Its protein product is CASGLGNYGYTF.

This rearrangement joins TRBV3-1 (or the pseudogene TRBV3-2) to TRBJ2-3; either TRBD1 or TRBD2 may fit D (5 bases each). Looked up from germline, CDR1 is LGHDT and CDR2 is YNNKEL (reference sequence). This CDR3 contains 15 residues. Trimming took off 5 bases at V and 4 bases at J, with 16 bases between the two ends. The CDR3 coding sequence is TGTGCCAGCAGCTCTCGTCCCGGGGCCCCAGATACGCAGTATTTT. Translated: CASSSRPGAPDTQYF.

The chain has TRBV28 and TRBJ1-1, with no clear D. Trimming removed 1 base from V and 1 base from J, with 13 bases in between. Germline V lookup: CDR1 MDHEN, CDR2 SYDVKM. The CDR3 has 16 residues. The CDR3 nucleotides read TGTGCCAGCAGTTTATTTTTTGGTGGATCGAACACTGAAGCTTTCTTT. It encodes CASSLFFGGSNTEAFF.

CDR3 bases: TGTGCCAGCAGCTCTCGCACAGGGGTTTCACCCCTCCACTTT. Translating it yields CASSSRTGVSPLHF. V and J are TRBV7-2 and TRBJ1-6; 7 bases line up with TRBD1. The CDR3 sequence is 14 residues long. Germline lookup yields CDR1 SGHTA and CDR2 FQGNSA. V gave up 4 bases and J gave up 9 bases; unmatched junction bases: 6.

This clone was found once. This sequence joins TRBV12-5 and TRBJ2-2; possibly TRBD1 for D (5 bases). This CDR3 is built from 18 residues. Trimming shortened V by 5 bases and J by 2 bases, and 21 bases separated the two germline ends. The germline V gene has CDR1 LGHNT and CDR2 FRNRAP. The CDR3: CASGTRPLGQPNTGELFF. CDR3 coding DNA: TGTGCTAGTGGTACCCGACCCCTGGGGCAGCCCAACACCGGGGAGCTGTTTTTT.

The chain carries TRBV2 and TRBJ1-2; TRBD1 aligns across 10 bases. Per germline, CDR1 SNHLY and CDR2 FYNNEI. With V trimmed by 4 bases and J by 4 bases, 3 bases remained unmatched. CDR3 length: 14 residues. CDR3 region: CASSGQGASYGYTF. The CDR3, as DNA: TGTGCCAGCAGTGGACAGGGGGCGAGCTATGGCTACACCTTC. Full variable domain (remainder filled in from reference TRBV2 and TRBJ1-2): EPEVTQTPSHQVTQMGQEVILRCVPISNHLYFYWYRQILGQKVEFLVSFYNNEISEKSEIFDDQFSVERPDGSNFTLKIRSTKLEDSAMYFCASSGQGASYGYTFGSGTRLTVV.

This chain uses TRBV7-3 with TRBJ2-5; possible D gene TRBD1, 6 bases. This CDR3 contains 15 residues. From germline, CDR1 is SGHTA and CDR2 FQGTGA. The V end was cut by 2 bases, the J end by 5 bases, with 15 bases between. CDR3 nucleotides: TGTGCCAGCAGCTTAGGGGGCCGCCCTGGGGAGACCCAGTACTTC. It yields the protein CASSLGGRPGETQYF.

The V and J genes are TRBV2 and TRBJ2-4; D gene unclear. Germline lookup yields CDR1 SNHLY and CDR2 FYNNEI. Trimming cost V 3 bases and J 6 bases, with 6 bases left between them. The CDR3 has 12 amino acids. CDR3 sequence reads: CASSENGNIQYF. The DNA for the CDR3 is TGTGCCAGCAGTGAGAACGGAAACATTCAGTACTTC.

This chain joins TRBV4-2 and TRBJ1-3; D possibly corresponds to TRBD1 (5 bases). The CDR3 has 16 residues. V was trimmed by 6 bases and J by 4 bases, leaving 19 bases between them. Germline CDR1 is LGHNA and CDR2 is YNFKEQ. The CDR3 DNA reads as TGTGCCAGCAGTCGAACCTTTTCCGGGGCCGGAAACACCATATATTTT. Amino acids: CASSRTFSGAGNTIYF.

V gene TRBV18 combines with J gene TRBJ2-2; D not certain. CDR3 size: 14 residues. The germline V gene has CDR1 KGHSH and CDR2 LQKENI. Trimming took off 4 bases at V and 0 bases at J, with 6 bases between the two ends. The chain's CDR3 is CASSRDTNTGELFF. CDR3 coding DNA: TGTGCCAGCTCACGAGATACGAACACCGGGGAGCTGTTTTTT.